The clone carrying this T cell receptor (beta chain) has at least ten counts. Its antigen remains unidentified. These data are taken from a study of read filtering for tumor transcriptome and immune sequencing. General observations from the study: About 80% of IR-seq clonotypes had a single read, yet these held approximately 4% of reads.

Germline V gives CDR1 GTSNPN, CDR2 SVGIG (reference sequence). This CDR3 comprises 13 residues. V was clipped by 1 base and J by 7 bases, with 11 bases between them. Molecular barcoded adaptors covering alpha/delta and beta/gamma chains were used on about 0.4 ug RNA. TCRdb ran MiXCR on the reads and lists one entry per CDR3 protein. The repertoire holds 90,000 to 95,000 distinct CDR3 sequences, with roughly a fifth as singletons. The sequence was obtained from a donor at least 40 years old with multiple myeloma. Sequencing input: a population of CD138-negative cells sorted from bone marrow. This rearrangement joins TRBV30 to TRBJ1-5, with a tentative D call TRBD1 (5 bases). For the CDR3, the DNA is TGTGCCTGGAGTGCCCAGGGTGGACAGCCCCAGCATTTT. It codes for CAWSAQGGQPQHF.